The rows below give T cell receptor beta chains drawn from one sample of a study of OX40 agonist ivuxolimab in advanced cancers. Sequenced by immunoSEQ multiplex PCR; TCRdb stores in-frame clones only, minus some. The data contain tens of thousands of clones, approximately 89% of them singletons. Sequenced material: CD4+ or CD8+ T cells sorted from blood, taken in a trial of the OX40 agonist ivuxolimab. The origin of the receptors is an adult with an advanced solid tumor such as melanoma, head and neck, liver or kidney cancer. The CDR3 runs from the conserved cysteine through the conserved F or W. The D gene is left open where the match is weak.

>TRBJ1-2|NA|TRBV28
CASSLRGVYGYTF
TGTGCCAGCAGTCTCCGGGGTGTCTATGGCTACACCTTC
>TRBJ1-2|NA|TRBV4-1
CASSQDRVGELLGYTF
TGCGCCAGCAGCCAAGATCGAGTAGGGGAGCTCCTTGGCTACACCTTC
>TRBJ1-4|TRBD1|TRBV28
CASSPIGGQRSEKLFF
TGTGCCAGCAGTCCGATTGGGGGACAGCGATCTGAAAAACTGTTTTTT
>TRBJ1-2|TRBD1|TRBV27
CASIAGGAQYGYTF
TGTGCCAGTATTGCAGGGGGCGCACAATATGGCTACACCTTC
>TRBJ2-3|TRBD2|TRBV5-1
CASSLYTPYLATTSGDRTDTQYF
TGCGCCAGCAGCTTGTACACCCCCTATCTGGCAACGACTAGCGGAGACCGCACAGATACGCAGTATTTT
>TRBJ2-1|NA|TRBV7-9
CASSLGSAVYEQFF
TGTGCCAGCAGCTTAGGCTCAGCAGTCTATGAGCAGTTCTTC
>TRBJ2-1|TRBD2|TRBV11-2
CASSGIGRAEVNEQFF
TGTGCCAGCAGCGGGATCGGGAGGGCCGAGGTCAATGAGCAGTTCTTC
>TRBJ2-2|TRBD1|TRBV5-4
CASSSVDRVTGELFF
TGTGCCAGCAGCTCGGTGGACAGGGTCACCGGGGAGCTGTTTTTT
>TRBJ1-2|NA|TRBV5-4
CASSLRGTRGSLYGYTF
TGTGCCAGCAGCTTGCGCGGGACACGGGGTTCCCTCTATGGCTACACCTTC
>TRBJ1-5|TRBD1|TRBV4-3
CASSPDRASNQPQHF
TGCGCCAGCAGTCCCGACAGGGCTAGCAATCAGCCCCAGCATTTT
>TRBJ2-1|TRBD2|TRBV5-1
CASSLVSGSYHEQFF
TGCGCCAGCAGCTTGGTTAGCGGGAGTTACCATGAGCAGTTCTTC
>TRBJ1-2|NA|TRBV7-9
CASSWGSFYGYTF
TGTGCCAGCAGCTGGGGGAGTTTTTATGGCTACACCTTC
>TRBJ2-7|TRBD2|TRBV4-1
CASSLRLAGVYEQYF
TGCGCCAGCAGCCTTCGACTAGCGGGAGTCTACGAGCAGTACTTC
>TRBJ1-4|NA|TRBV13
CASSLRVTNEKLFF
TGTGCCAGCAGCTTAAGGGTGACTAATGAAAAACTGTTTTTT
>TRBJ2-7|NA|TRBV4-2
CASSQEIGTHYEQYF
TGTGCCAGCAGCCAAGAGATCGGGACCCACTACGAGCAGTACTTC
>TRBJ2-7|TRBD2|TRBV11-1
CASSFVAGTYEQYF
TGTGCCAGCAGCTTTGTAGCGGGGACCTACGAGCAGTACTTC
>TRBJ2-7|TRBD2|TRBV7-2
CASSSGLASSYEQYF
TGTGCCAGCAGCTCTGGACTAGCCAGCTCCTACGAGCAGTACTTC
>TRBJ2-7|NA|TRBV7-9
CASSPPARYEQYF
TGTGCCAGCAGCCCACCGGCCCGCTACGAGCAGTACTTC